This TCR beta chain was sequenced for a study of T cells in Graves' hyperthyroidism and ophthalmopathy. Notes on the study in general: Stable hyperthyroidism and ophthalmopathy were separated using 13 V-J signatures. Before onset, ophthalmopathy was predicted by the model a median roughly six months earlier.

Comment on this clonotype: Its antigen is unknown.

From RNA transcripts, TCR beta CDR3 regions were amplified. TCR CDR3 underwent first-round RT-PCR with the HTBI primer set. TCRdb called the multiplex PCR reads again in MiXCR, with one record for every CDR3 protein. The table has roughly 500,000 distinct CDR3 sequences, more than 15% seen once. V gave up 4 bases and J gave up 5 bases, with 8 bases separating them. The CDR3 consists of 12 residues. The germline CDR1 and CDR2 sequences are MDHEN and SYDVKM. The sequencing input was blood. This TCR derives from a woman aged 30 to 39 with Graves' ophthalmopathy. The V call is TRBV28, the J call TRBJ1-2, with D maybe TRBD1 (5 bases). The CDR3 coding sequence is TGTGCCAGCAGTTCGAGACAGTATGGCTACACCTTC. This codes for CASSSRQYGYTF.